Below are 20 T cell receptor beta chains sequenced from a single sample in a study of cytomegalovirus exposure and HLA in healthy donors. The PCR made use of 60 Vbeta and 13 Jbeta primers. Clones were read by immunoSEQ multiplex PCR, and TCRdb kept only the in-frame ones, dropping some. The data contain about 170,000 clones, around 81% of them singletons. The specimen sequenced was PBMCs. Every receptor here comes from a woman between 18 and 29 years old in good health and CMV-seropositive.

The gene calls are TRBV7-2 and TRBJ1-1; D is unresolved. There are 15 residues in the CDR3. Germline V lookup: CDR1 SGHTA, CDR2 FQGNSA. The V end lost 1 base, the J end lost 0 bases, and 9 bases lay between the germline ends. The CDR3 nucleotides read TGTGCCAGCAGCTTAGGCGGCAGAGTGAACACTGAAGCTTTCTTT. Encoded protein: CASSLGGRVNTEAFF.

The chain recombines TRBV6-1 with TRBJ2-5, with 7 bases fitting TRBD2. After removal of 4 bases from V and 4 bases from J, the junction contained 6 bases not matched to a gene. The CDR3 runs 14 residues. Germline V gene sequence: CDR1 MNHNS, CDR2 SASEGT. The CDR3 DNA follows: TGTGCCAGCAGTGCAAGACTAGCAGGAGAGACCCAGTACTTC. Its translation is CASSARLAGETQYF.

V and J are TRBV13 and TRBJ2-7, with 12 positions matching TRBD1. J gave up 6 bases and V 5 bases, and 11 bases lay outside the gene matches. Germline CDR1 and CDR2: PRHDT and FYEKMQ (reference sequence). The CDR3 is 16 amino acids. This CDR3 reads CASSRKPGQGAFEQYF. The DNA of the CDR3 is TGTGCCAGCAGCCGAAAACCGGGACAGGGGGCGTTCGAGCAGTACTTC.

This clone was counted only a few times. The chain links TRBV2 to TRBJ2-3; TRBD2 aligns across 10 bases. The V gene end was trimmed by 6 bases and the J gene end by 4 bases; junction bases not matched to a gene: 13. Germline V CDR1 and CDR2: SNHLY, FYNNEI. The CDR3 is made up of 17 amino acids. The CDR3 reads CASRKTPLAGAPDTQYF. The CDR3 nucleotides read TGTGCCAGCAGAAAAACGCCGCTAGCGGGGGCCCCAGATACGCAGTATTTT. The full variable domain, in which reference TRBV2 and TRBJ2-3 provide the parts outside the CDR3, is EPEVTQTPSHQVTQMGQEVILRCVPISNHLYFYWYRQILGQKVEFLVSFYNNEISEKSEIFDDQFSVERPDGSNFTLKIRSTKLEDSAMYFCASRKTPLAGAPDTQYFGPGTRLTVL.

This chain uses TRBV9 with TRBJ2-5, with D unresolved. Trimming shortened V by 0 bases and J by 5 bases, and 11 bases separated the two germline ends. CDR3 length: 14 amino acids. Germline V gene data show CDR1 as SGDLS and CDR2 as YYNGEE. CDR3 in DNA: TGTGCCAGCAGCGTAGCGGCCGGGTCGGAGACCCAGTACTTC. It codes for CASSVAAGSETQYF. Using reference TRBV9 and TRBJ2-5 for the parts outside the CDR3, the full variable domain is DSGVTQTPKHLITATGQRVTLRCSPRSGDLSVYWYQQSLDQGLQFLIQYYNGEERAKGNILERFSAQQFPDLHSELNLSSLELGDSALYFCASSVAAGSETQYFGPGTRLLVL.

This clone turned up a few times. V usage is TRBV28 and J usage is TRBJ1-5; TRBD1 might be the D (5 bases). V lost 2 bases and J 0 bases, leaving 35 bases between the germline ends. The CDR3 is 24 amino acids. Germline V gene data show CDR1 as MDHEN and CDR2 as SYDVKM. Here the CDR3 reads CASSLRRGRRAKSESYNSNQPQHF. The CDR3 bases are TGTGCCAGCAGTTTACGGCGGGGACGAAGGGCGAAATCCGAATCCTATAATAGCAATCAGCCCCAGCATTTT.

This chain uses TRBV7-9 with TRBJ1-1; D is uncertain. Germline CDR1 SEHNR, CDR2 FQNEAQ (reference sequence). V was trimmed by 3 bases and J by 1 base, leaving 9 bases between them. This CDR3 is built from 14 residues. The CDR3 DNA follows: TGTGCCAGCAGCTTGCAGGCGACGAACACTGAAGCTTTCTTT. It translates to CASSLQATNTEAFF. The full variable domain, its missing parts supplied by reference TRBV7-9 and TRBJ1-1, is DTGVSQNPRHKITKRGQNVTFRCDPISEHNRLYWYRQTLGQGPEFLTYFQNEAQLEKSRLLSDRFSAERPKGSFSTLEIQRTEQGDSAMYLCASSLQATNTEAFFGQGTRLTVV.

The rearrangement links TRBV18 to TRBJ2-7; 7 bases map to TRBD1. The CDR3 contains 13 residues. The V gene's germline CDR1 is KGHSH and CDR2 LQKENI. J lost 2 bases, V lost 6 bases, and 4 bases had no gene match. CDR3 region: CASSPGQTYEQYF. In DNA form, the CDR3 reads TGTGCCAGCTCGCCGGGACAGACCTACGAGCAGTACTTC.

The CDR3, as DNA: TGTGCCAGCAGCTTGGGTCTAGCGGGGGGCCGAATTATTGCAGATACGCAGTATTTT. The encoded protein is CASSLGLAGGRIIADTQYF. This chain connects TRBV11-1 to TRBJ2-3, with 11 bases fitting TRBD2. The CDR3 loop spans 19 amino acids. Germline CDR1 is SGHAT and CDR2 is FQDESV (reference sequence). Trimming cost V 3 bases and J 4 bases; bases outside gene matches: 15. The full variable domain, in which reference TRBV11-1 and TRBJ2-3 provide the parts outside the CDR3, is EAEVAQSPRYKITEKSQAVAFWCDPISGHATLYWYRQILGQGPELLVQFQDESVVDDSQLPKDRFSAERLKGVDSTLKIQPAELGDSAMYLCASSLGLAGGRIIADTQYFGPGTRLTVL.

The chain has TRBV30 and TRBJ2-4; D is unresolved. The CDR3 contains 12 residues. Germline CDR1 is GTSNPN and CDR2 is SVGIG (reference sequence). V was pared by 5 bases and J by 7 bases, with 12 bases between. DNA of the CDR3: TGTGCCTGGGGGCAGGCTGGGAACATTCAGTACTTC. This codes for CAWGQAGNIQYF.

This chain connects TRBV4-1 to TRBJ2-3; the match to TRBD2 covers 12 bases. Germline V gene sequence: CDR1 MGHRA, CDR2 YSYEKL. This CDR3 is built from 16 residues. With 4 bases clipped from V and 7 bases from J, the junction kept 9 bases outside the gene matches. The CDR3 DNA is TGCGCCAGCAGCCCCTCTAGCGGGGGGGCCTCGTATACGCAGTATTTT. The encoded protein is CASSPSSGGASYTQYF.

Here the CDR3 reads CARSVDRVRIYGYTF. CDR3 coding DNA: TGTGCCAGAAGCGTGGACAGGGTTAGGATCTATGGCTACACCTTC. The gene calls are TRBV5-3 and TRBJ1-2, with 8 positions matching TRBD1. TRBV5-3 is known as an ORF, though its function is uncertain. V lost 4 bases, J lost 4 bases, and 9 bases stayed unmatched. The CDR3 is 15 amino acids.

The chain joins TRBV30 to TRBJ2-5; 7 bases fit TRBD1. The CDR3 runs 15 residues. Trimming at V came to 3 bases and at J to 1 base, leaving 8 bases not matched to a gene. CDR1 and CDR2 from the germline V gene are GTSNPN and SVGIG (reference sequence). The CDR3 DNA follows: TGTGCCTGGAGAGAGGTGACAGGGCCCCAAGAGACCCAGTACTTC. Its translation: CAWREVTGPQETQYF.

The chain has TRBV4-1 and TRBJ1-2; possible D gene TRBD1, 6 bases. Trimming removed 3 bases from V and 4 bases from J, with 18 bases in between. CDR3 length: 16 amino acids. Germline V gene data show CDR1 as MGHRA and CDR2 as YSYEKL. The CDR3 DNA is TGCGCCAGCAGCCACCCCTCGCTGGGGGCGACCTATGGCTACACCTTC. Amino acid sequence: CASSHPSLGATYGYTF.

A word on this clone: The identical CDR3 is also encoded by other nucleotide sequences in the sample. Here the CDR3 reads CASSETGPNQPQHF. The CDR3 DNA sequence: TGCGCCAGCAGCGAGACAGGGCCTAATCAGCCCCAGCATTTT. The chain has TRBV5-1 and TRBJ1-5; 7 nucleotides align to TRBD1. With 4 bases clipped from V and 4 bases from J, the junction kept 5 bases outside the gene matches. Germline-derived CDR1 and CDR2 are SGHRS and YFSETQ. The CDR3 is made up of 14 amino acids.

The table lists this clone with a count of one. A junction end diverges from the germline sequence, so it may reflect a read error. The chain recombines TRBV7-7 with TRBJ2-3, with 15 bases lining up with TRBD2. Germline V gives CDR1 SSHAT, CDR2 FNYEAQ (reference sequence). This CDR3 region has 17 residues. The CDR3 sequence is CASSSGLAGGGTDTQYF. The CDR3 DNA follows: TGTGCTAGCAGCTCGGGACTAGCGGGGGGCGGGACAGATACGCAGTATTTT.

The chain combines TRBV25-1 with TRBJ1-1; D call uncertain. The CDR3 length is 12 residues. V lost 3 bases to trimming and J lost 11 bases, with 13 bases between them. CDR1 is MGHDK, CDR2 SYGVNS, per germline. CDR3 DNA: TGTGCCAGCAGTGAGGACTCCGGACGGGCTTTCTTT. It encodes CASSEDSGRAFF. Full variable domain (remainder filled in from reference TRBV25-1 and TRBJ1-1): EADIYQTPRYLVIGTGKKITLECSQTMGHDKMYWYQQDPGMELHLIHYSYGVNSTEKGDLSSESTVSRIRTEHFPLTLESARPSHTSQYLCASSEDSGRAFFGQGTRLTVV.

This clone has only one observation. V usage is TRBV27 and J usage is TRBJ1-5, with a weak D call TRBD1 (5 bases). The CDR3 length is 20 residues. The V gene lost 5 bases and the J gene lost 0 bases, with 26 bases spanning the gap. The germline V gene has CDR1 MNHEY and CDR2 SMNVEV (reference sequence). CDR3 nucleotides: TGTGCCAGCAGTCCCCAGGTCCAGGGATCGAGAACTTATAGCAATCAGCCCCAGCATTTT. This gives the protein CASSPQVQGSRTYSNQPQHF.

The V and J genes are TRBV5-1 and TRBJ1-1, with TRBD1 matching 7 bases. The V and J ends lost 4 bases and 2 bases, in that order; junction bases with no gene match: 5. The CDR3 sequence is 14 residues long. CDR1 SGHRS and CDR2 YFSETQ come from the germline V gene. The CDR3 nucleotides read TGCGCCAGCAGCCAGCGACAGGGCAACACTGAAGCTTTCTTT. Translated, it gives CASSQRQGNTEAFF.

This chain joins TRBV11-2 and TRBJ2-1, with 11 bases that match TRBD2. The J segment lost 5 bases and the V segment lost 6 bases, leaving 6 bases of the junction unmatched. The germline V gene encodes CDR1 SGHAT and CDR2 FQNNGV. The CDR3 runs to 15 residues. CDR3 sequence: CASRFSGGANNEQFF. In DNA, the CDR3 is TGTGCCAGCAGATTTAGCGGGGGGGCCAACAATGAGCAGTTCTTC.